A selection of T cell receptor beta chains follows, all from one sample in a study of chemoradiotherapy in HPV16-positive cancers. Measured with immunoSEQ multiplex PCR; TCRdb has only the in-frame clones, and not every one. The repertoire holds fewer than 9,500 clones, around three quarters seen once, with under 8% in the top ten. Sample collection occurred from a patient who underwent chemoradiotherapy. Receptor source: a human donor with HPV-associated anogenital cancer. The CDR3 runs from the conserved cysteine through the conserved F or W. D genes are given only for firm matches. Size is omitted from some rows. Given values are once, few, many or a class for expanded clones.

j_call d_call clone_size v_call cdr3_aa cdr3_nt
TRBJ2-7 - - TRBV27 CASSFASGEQYF TGTGCCAGCAGTTTCGCCAGTGGGGAGCAGTACTTC
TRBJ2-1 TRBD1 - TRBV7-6 CASSLDDRGLGEQFF TGTGCCAGCAGCTTAGACGACAGGGGGTTGGGAGAGCAGTTCTTC
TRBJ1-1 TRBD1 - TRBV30 CAWVDRGLRTITEAFF TGTGCCTGGGTGGACAGGGGGCTGCGAACAATCACTGAAGCTTTCTTT
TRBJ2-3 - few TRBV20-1 CSARVGDTQYF TGCAGTGCTAGAGTTGGAGATACGCAGTATTTT
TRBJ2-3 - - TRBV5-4 CASSREGWTDTQYF TGTGCCAGCAGCCGCGAGGGGTGGACAGATACGCAGTATTTT
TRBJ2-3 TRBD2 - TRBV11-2 CASSLGRRGAGDTQYF TGTGCCAGCAGCTTAGGACGGCGGGGGGCGGGAGATACGCAGTATTTT
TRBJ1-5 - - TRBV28 CASRKGFNQPQHF TGTGCCAGCAGGAAAGGTTTTAATCAGCCCCAGCATTTT
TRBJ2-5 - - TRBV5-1 CASSLQLDRGQETQYF TGCGCCAGCAGCCTGCAATTGGATCGAGGTCAAGAGACCCAGTACTTC
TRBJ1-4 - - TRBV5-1 CASSSTGPGGARGEKLFF TGCGCCAGCAGCTCCACGGGACCTGGGGGGGCAAGAGGTGAAAAACTGTTTTTT
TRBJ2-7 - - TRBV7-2 CASSPTSGGRYEQYF TGTGCCAGCAGCCCCACGTCCGGGGGCCGTTACGAGCAGTACTTC
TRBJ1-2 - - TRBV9 CASSASGGGLYGYTF TGTGCCAGCAGCGCCTCCGGGGGGGGGCTCTATGGCTACACCTTC
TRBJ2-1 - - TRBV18 CASSPTWGSSYNEQFF TGTGCCAGCTCACCGACATGGGGCAGCTCCTACAATGAGCAGTTCTTC
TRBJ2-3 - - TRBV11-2 CASSLWTLSEDTQYF TGTGCCAGCAGCTTATGGACTTTAAGCGAAGATACGCAGTATTTT
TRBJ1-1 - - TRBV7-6 CASSFGRSNTEAFF TGTGCCAGCAGCTTCGGCCGGTCGAACACTGAAGCTTTCTTT
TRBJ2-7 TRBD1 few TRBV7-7 CASGPGGQGGHEQYF TGTGCTAGCGGCCCGGGGGGACAGGGGGGCCACGAGCAGTACTTC
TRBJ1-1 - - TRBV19 CASSIDLAGRYEAFF TGTGCCAGTAGTATAGATCTTGCCGGTCGGTATGAAGCTTTCTTT
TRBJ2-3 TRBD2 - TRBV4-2 CASSQGTSGNTDTQYF TGTGCCAGCAGCCAAGGGACTAGCGGGAACACAGATACGCAGTATTTT
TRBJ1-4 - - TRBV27 CASSPNSVHNEKLFF TGTGCCAGCAGTCCTAACAGCGTACATAATGAAAAACTGTTTTTT
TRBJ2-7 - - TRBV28 CASSQILEQYF TGTGCCAGCAGTCAGATCCTCGAGCAGTACTTC
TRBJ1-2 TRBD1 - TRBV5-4 CASSSGTGQDANTF TGTGCCAGCAGCTCGGGGACAGGACAGGATGCGAACACCTTC
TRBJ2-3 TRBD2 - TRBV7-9 CASSPTMLAGVRDTQYF TGTGCCAGCAGCCCCACCATGCTAGCGGGGGTCAGAGATACGCAGTATTTT
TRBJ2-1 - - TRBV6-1 CASSPWDEQFF TGTGCCAGCAGCCCATGGGATGAGCAGTTCTTC
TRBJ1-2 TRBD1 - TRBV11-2 CASSSNRDRGYYGYTF TGTGCCAGCTCTTCGAACCGGGACAGGGGGTACTATGGCTACACCTTC